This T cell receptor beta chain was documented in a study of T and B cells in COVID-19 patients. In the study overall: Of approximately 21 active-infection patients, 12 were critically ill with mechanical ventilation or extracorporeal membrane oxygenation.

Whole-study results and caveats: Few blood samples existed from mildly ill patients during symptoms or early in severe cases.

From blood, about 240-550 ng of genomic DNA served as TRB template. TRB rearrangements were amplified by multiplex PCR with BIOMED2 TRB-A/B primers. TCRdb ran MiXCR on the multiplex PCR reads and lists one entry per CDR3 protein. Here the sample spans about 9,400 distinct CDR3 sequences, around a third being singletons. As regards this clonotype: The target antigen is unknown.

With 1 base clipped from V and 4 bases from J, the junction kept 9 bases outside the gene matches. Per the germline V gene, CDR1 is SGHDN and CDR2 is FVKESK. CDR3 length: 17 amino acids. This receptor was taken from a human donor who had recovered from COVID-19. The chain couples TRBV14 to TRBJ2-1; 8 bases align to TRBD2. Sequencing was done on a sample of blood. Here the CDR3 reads CASSQGPRLALYNEQFF. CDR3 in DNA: TGTGCCAGCAGCCAAGGTCCAAGACTAGCGCTTTACAATGAGCAGTTCTTC. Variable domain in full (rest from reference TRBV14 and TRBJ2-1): EAGVTQFPSHSVIEKGQTVTLRCDPISGHDNLYWYRRVMGKEIKFLLHFVKESKQDESGMPNNRFLAERTGGTYSTLKVQPAELEDSGVYFCASSQGPRLALYNEQFFGPGTRLTVL.